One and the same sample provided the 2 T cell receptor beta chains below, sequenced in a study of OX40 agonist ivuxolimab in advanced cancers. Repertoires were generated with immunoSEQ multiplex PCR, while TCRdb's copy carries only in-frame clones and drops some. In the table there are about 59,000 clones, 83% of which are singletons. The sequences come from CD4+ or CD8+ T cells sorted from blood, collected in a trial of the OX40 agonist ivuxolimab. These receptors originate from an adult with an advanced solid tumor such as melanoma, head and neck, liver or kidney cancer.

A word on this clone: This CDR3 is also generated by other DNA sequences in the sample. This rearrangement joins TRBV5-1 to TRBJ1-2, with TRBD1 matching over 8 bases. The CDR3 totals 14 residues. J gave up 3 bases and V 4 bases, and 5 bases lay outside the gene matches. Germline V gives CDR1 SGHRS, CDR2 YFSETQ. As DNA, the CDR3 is TGCGCCAGCAGCCTACTGACAGGGGACTATGGCTACACCTTC. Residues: CASSLLTGDYGYTF. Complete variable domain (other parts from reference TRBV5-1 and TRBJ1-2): KAGVTQTPRYLIKTRGQQVTLSCSPISGHRSVSWYQQTPGQGLQFLFEYFSETQRNKGNFPGRFSGRQFSNSRSEMNVSTLELGDSALYLCASSLLTGDYGYTFGSGTRLTVV.

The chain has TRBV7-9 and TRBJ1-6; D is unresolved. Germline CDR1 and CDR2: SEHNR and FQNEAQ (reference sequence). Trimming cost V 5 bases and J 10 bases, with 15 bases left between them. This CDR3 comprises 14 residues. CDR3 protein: CASSQTGQGSPLHF. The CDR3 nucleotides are TGTGCCAGCAGCCAAACGGGTCAAGGGTCACCCCTCCACTTT.